This TCR beta chain derives from a study of blood T cell repertoires in COVID-19. Clones were sequenced by immunoSEQ multiplex PCR, and TCRdb holds only the in-frame ones, with some missing. Counted here are under 200,000 clones, 82% occurring once; the ten biggest clones make up around 5.2%. The receptor was derived from a woman in her sixties with acute COVID-19. The sequenced sample was PBMCs or T cells enriched from blood (not recorded which).

The CDR3 DNA reads TGCGCCAGCAGCTTGGGGGGACAGGCGGGCACTGAAGCTTTCTTT. Residues: CASSLGGQAGTEAFF. The gene calls are TRBV5-1 and TRBJ1-1, with 8 bases that match TRBD1. The trim removed 0 bases at V and 4 bases at J, leaving 5 bases unmatched. The CDR3 extends over 15 amino acids. CDR1 and CDR2 from the germline V gene are SGHRS and YFSETQ.